Presented here are 28 T cell receptor beta chains from one specimen sequenced in a study of blood T cell repertoires in COVID-19 (dated by TCRdb to the early 2020s). Libraries were constructed by the immunoSEQ multiplex PCR assay. As stored in TCRdb, this immuneACCESS dataset retains in-frame rearrangements with V and J assigned. A fraction of the clones does not appear; measured against another copy, unresolved V genes explain less than half of the discrepancy, and the remainder lacks a known reason. The sample table lists approximately 65,000 clones, approximately 86% of them with a count of one. More than 1% of the sample comes from the top ten. The sample was peripheral blood. These TCRs come from a middle-aged man with acute or convalescent COVID-19.

As DNA, the CDR3 is TGTGCCAGTAGTCCGAAGGGGATCGTAAATAATTCACCCCTCCACTTT. Amino acid sequence: CASSPKGIVNNSPLHF. The chain employs TRBV19 and TRBJ1-6; perhaps TRBD1 as D (5 bases). CDR3 length: 16 residues. V was clipped by 5 bases and J by 5 bases, with 16 bases between them. From germline, CDR1 is LNHDA and CDR2 SQIVND (reference sequence).

The CDR3 reads CASSYSAFQGTEAFF. The CDR3 region has the DNA TGTGCCAGCAGTTATTCTGCGTTCCAGGGGACTGAAGCTTTCTTT. The chain uses TRBV6-9 and TRBJ1-1, with D possibly matching TRBD1 (6 bases). Per the germline V gene, CDR1 is MNHGY and CDR2 is SVAAGI. V lost 0 bases to trimming and J lost 5 bases, with 13 bases between them. This CDR3 is built from 15 residues.

This clone was counted a single time. The chain joins TRBV13 to TRBJ2-3; weak D call: TRBD2 (5 bases). The CDR3 loop spans 15 amino acids. V lost 2 bases to trimming and J lost 3 bases, with 12 bases between them. The germline V gene has CDR1 PRHDT and CDR2 FYEKMQ (reference sequence). The CDR3 DNA follows: TGTGCCAGCAGCTTACAGGATCGGGGAACAGATACGCAGTATTTT. Amino acid sequence: CASSLQDRGTDTQYF.

The rearrangement links TRBV4-1 to TRBJ1-2; maybe TRBD1 (5 bases). V lost 5 bases, J lost 10 bases, and 17 bases lay in between. Germline V lookup: CDR1 MGHRA, CDR2 YSYEKL. The CDR3 consists of 13 residues. DNA of the CDR3: TGCGCCAGCAGCACCCGGGACTTCGGGCACTACACCTTC. Protein product: CASSTRDFGHYTF.

The chain uses TRBV5-6 and TRBJ1-2, with 10 bases fitting TRBD1. Unmatched junction bases numbered 4, after V lost 3 bases and J lost 8 bases. This CDR3 has 13 residues. Germline V lookup: CDR1 SGHDT, CDR2 YYEEEE. The CDR3 DNA sequence: TGTGCCAGCAGCTCCGGGACAGGGGTGGGCTACACCTTC. This translates into CASSSGTGVGYTF.

V and J are TRBV3-1 (or the pseudogene TRBV3-2) and TRBJ1-2; TRBD1 matches at 7 bases. The CDR3 loop spans 15 amino acids. Germline CDR1 and CDR2: LGHDT and YNNKEL (reference sequence). V dropped 1 base and J dropped 14; count of bases not matched to a gene: 16. The CDR3 is CASSQARGGTAPETF. CDR3 nucleotides: TGTGCCAGCAGCCAAGCCAGGGGTGGGACAGCACCTGAAACCTTC.

The chain employs TRBV24-1 and TRBJ1-1, with a tentative D call TRBD1 (6 bases). There are 16 residues in the CDR3. Trimming shortened V by 2 bases and J by 1 base, and 13 bases separated the two germline ends. The germline V gene has CDR1 KGHDR and CDR2 SFDVKD. The CDR3 sequence is CATSDSTSGANTEAFF. CDR3 sequence (DNA): TGTGCCACCAGTGATTCGACGTCAGGGGCGAACACTGAAGCTTTCTTT.

The chain joins TRBV5-1 to TRBJ2-1; 8 bases are a match to TRBD2. V dropped 2 bases and J dropped 2; count of bases not matched to a gene: 3. This CDR3 has 15 amino acids. From germline, CDR1 is SGHRS and CDR2 YFSETQ. The CDR3 region is CASSLGLAPYNEQFF. The CDR3 coding sequence is TGCGCCAGCAGCTTAGGACTAGCCCCCTACAATGAGCAGTTCTTC.

The chain joins TRBV6-5 to TRBJ1-2, with 8 bases identical to TRBD1. V shed 5 bases, J shed 4 bases, and the junction held 6 bases outside the gene matches. CDR1 and CDR2 (germline): MNHEY, SVGAGI. The CDR3 sequence is 14 residues long. The CDR3 loop reads CASSRTGNFYGYTF. CDR3 sequence (DNA): TGTGCCAGCAGTCGGACAGGGAATTTCTATGGCTACACCTTC.

This sequence joins TRBV19 and TRBJ2-4, with 7 bases lining up with TRBD1. CDR1 and CDR2 from the germline V gene are LNHDA and SQIVND (reference sequence). The ends lost 7 bases at V and 1 base at J; junction bases unmatched: 1. The CDR3 is made up of 13 amino acids. The CDR3 coding sequence is TGTGCCAGTAAGGACAGGGCCAAAAACATTCAGTACTTC. Protein sequence: CASKDRAKNIQYF.

The chain recombines TRBV7-2 with TRBJ1-2, with D possibly matching TRBD1 (6 bases). V lost 1 base and J lost 2, with 17 bases in between. This CDR3 region has 17 residues. Germline assignment: CDR1 SGHTA and CDR2 FQGNSA. This CDR3 is CASSLGWSGGANYGYTF. The CDR3 region has the DNA TGTGCCAGCAGCTTAGGGTGGTCGGGGGGCGCGAACTATGGCTACACCTTC.

The chain recombines TRBV6-2 or TRBV6-3 with TRBJ1-2; TRBD1 aligns across 8 bases. Germline assignment: CDR1 MNHEY and CDR2 SVGEGT. V was clipped by 2 bases and J by 4 bases; unmatched bases: 9. This CDR3 is built from 16 residues. The CDR3 nucleotides are TGTGCCAGCAGTTACCTACCGGACAGGGCTCCCTATGGCTACACCTTC. This sequence encodes CASSYLPDRAPYGYTF.

A remark on this clone: One end of the junction fails to match germline, which may point to a read error. The chain couples TRBV30 to TRBJ1-6, with D tentatively TRBD1 (6 bases). The CDR3 is 17 amino acids. Per the germline V gene, CDR1 is GTSNPN and CDR2 is SVGIG (reference sequence). DNA of the CDR3: TGTGCCTCGAGTGATGGGGGCCCCATGCGAGGAAACTCACCCCTCCACTTT. Protein: CASSDGGPMRGNSPLHF. Complete variable domain (other parts from reference TRBV30 and TRBJ1-6): SQTIHQWPATLVQPVGSPLSLECTVEGTSNPNLYWYRQAAGRGLQLLFYSVGIGQISSEVPQNLSASRPQDRQFILSSKKLLLSDSGFYLCASSDGGPMRGNSPLHFGNGTRLTVT.

V is TRBV9 and J is TRBJ2-1, with D perhaps matching TRBD1 (6 bases). This CDR3 is 16 amino acids long. CDR1 and CDR2 (germline): SGDLS, YYNGEE. V gave up 1 base and J gave up 2 bases, with 13 bases separating them. This chain's CDR3 is CASSVMGAEPYNEQFF. DNA of the CDR3: TGTGCCAGCAGCGTAATGGGGGCCGAACCCTACAATGAGCAGTTCTTC.

V is TRBV10-2 and J is TRBJ1-1; 7 bases line up with TRBD1. This CDR3 has 14 amino acids. Germline lookup yields CDR1 WSHSY and CDR2 SAAADI. V was pared by 5 bases and J by 5 bases, with 8 bases of the junction left unmatched. The CDR3 sequence: CASSRYSGGTEAFF. The CDR3 bases are TGCGCCAGCAGTCGATATTCAGGGGGGACTGAAGCTTTCTTT.

The chain joins TRBV4-2 to TRBJ1-5, with 8 bases matching TRBD1. This CDR3 comprises 14 residues. V was clipped by 4 bases and J by 7 bases; unmatched bases: 6. CDR1 and CDR2 (germline): LGHNA, YNFKEQ. CDR3 sequence reads: CASSPTGGIQPQHF. The CDR3 DNA reads TGTGCCAGCAGCCCAACAGGGGGTATCCAGCCCCAGCATTTT.

The CDR3 here is CASSPRQGNGELFF. DNA of the CDR3: TGTGCCAGCAGCCCAAGACAGGGTAACGGGGAGCTGTTTTTT. The chain combines TRBV9 with TRBJ2-2; 7 nucleotides agree with TRBD1. V dropped 4 bases and J dropped 7; count of bases not matched to a gene: 7. Germline lookup yields CDR1 SGDLS and CDR2 YYNGEE. This CDR3 contains 14 residues.

This chain links TRBV5-1 with TRBJ2-7, with 8 bases aligning to TRBD1. Per the germline V gene, CDR1 is SGHRS and CDR2 is YFSETQ. This CDR3 comprises 15 residues. Germline trimming cut 0 bases from V and 1 base from J; bases unmatched to any gene: 3. The DNA for the CDR3 is TGCGCCAGCAGCTTGGGGGACAGGCTATCCTACGAGCAGTACTTC. Encoded protein: CASSLGDRLSYEQYF.

This CDR3 reads CSAPEGTEAFF. The CDR3 DNA follows: TGCAGTGCCCCGGAGGGGACTGAAGCTTTCTTT. The V call is TRBV20-1, the J call TRBJ1-1, with D possibly being TRBD1 (5 bases). Germline V CDR1 and CDR2: DFQATT, SNEGSKA (reference sequence). CDR3 size: 11 residues. The V end lost 6 bases, the J end lost 5 bases, and 10 bases lay between the germline ends.

In this sample, this clone turned up once. V gene TRBV3-1 (or the pseudogene TRBV3-2) combines with J gene TRBJ2-5; 7 bases are a match to TRBD1. V shed 3 bases, J shed 7 bases, and the junction held 8 bases outside the gene matches. The germline CDR1 and CDR2 sequences are LGHDT and YNNKEL (reference sequence). The CDR3 contains 14 residues. The CDR3 is CASSHPGQSGTQYF. The CDR3 region has the DNA TGTGCCAGCAGCCACCCGGGACAGAGCGGGACCCAGTACTTC.

The chain combines TRBV11-3 with TRBJ2-3, with 9 positions matching TRBD2. After removal of 2 bases from V and 6 bases from J, the junction contained 18 bases not matched to a gene. CDR1 and CDR2 from the germline V gene are SGHNT and YENEEA. The CDR3 covers 19 residues. CDR3 loop: CASSLRGNSLTSGGDTQYF. The CDR3 nucleotides read TGTGCCAGCAGCTTAAGGGGGAATAGCTTGACTAGCGGCGGTGATACGCAGTATTTT.

The CDR3 protein is CATSRDISAAIQDGYTF. In DNA form, the CDR3 reads TGTGCCACCAGCAGAGACATTTCGGCAGCAATACAGGATGGCTACACCTTC. The chain employs TRBV15 and TRBJ1-2, with D maybe TRBD1 (5 bases). Germline lookup yields CDR1 LNHNV and CDR2 YYDKDF (reference sequence). The CDR3 loop spans 17 amino acids. Trimming left V 0 bases short and J 6 bases short, with 20 bases between.

The DNA for the CDR3 is TGTGCTAGTGGTGGCAGGGGGTCGACAGATACGCAGTATTTT. Amino acid sequence: CASGGRGSTDTQYF. The V gene is TRBV12-5, the J gene TRBJ2-3, with 7 bases lining up with TRBD1. Trimming cost V 5 bases and J 3 bases; bases outside gene matches: 5. Germline CDR1 is LGHNT and CDR2 is FRNRAP. There are 14 residues in the CDR3.

The rearrangement uses TRBV5-6 and TRBJ1-6; D is unresolved. V dropped 2 bases and J dropped 0 bases, with 9 bases sitting between them. Germline CDR1 SGHDT, CDR2 YYEEEE. This CDR3 has 16 residues. CDR3: CASSFGSRSYNSPLHF. The CDR3 bases are TGTGCCAGCAGCTTCGGGTCCCGCTCCTATAATTCACCCCTCCACTTT.

V is TRBV19 and J is TRBJ1-1; 8 nucleotides line up with TRBD1. CDR3 size: 15 residues. Germline CDR1 reads LNHDA; CDR2 reads SQIVND (reference sequence). The V segment lost 3 bases and the J segment 1 base; nucleotides outside the gene matches: 4. This CDR3 is CASSMSGGANTEAFF. The CDR3 nucleotides are TGTGCCAGTAGTATGTCAGGGGGCGCGAACACTGAAGCTTTCTTT. Filled out from reference TRBV19 and TRBJ1-1, the complete variable domain reads DGGITQSPKYLFRKEGQNVTLSCEQNLNHDAMYWYRQDPGQGLRLIYYSQIVNDFQKGDIAEGYSVSREKKESFPLTVTSAQKNPTAFYLCASSMSGGANTEAFFGQGTRLTVV.

The gene calls are TRBV18 and TRBJ1-5, with TRBD1 matching 7 bases. Unmatched junction bases numbered 1, after V lost 4 bases and J lost 1 base. The CDR3 sequence is 14 residues long. CDR1 is KGHSH, CDR2 LQKENI, per germline. The CDR3, as DNA: TGTGCCAGCTCACAGGGGGCCAGCAATCAGCCCCAGCATTTT. Residues: CASSQGASNQPQHF.

This chain links TRBV6-5 with TRBJ2-2; maybe TRBD1 (6 bases). The CDR3 has 13 amino acids. From germline, CDR1 is MNHEY and CDR2 SVGAGI. Deletions cut 7 bases from V and 6 bases from J, with 12 bases between. The CDR3 is CASTDQGPGELFF. The CDR3 coding sequence is TGTGCCAGCACCGACCAGGGGCCCGGGGAGCTGTTTTTT.

This chain uses TRBV18 with TRBJ2-6; D possibly corresponds to TRBD1 (6 bases). This CDR3 is built from 19 residues. The germline V and J ends were trimmed by 0 bases and 2 bases, with 17 bases remaining between them. Per the germline V gene, CDR1 is KGHSH and CDR2 is LQKENI. CDR3 region: CASSPPVTGTLPGANVLTF. For the CDR3, the DNA is TGTGCCAGCTCACCACCGGTCACAGGGACCTTACCTGGGGCCAACGTCCTGACTTTC.